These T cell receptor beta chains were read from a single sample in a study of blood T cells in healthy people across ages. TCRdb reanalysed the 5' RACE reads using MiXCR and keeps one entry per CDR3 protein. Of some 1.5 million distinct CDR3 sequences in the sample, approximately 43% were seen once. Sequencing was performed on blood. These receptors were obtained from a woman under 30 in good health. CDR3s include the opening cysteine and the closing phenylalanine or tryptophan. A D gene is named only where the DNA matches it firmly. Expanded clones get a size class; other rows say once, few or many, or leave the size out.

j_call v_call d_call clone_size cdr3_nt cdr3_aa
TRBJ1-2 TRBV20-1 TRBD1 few TGCAGTGCGCGTGCAGGGGGCTCCTATGGCTACACCTTC CSARAGGSYGYTF
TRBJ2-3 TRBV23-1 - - TGCGCCAGCAGCATAGGGGCCACTAGCACAGATACGCAGTATTTT CASSIGATSTDTQYF
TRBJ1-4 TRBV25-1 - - TGTGCCAGCGAGGGATTTGGGAGCGAAAAACTGTTTTTT CASEGFGSEKLFF
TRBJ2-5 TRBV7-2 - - TGTGCCAGCCAGAAGGCCAACAGGGTTGCAGAGACCCAGTACTTC CASQKANRVAETQYF
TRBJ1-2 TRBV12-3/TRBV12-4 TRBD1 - TGTGCCAGCAGTTTAGCCGGGACAGGGGGCTCTGGCTACACCTTC CASSLAGTGGSGYTF
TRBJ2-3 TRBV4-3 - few TGCGCCAGCAGCCAAGAAAACAGGACCAGGAGGGATACGCAGTATTTT CASSQENRTRRDTQYF
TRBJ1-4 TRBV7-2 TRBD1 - TGTGCCAGCAGCCCGGGACAGCGTAATGAAAAACTGTTTTTT CASSPGQRNEKLFF
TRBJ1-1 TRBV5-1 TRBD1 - TGCGCCAGCATAGAGACAGGGGACGGCACTGAAGCTTTCTTT CASIETGDGTEAFF
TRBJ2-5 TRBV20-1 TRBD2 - TGCAGTGCTAGAGATTCCCACGGGAGGTTTAAGTTGACCCAGTACTTC CSARDSHGRFKLTQYF
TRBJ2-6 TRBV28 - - TGTGCCAGCAGTTTTAGGTCGGGTGGGGCCAACGTCCTGACTTTC CASSFRSGGANVLTF
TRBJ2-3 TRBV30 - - TGTGCCTGGAGGCCCGGTACGCAGTATTTT CAWRPGTQYF
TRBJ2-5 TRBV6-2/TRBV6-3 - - TGTGCCAGCAGTTACAAGGTGACCCAGTACTTC CASSYKVTQYF
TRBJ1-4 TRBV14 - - TGTGCCAGCAGTCGACAAGTGGCTAATGAAAAACTGTTTTTT CASSRQVANEKLFF
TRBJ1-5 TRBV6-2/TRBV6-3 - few TGTGCCAGCAGTTACCGGGGGAGGCTTCAGCCCCAGCATTTT CASSYRGRLQPQHF
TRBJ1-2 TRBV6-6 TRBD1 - TGTGCCAGCAGTTACCCCGCAGGGGACAGGGGGCTAAGCTACACCTTC CASSYPAGDRGLSYTF
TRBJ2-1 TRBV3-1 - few TGTGCCAGCAGTCTTTATAGGGGTGAGCAGTTCTTC CASSLYRGEQFF
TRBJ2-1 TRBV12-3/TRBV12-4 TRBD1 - TGTGCCAGCAGTCTACTATACCGGGACAGGGGTTACTCCTACAATGAGCAGTTCTTC CASSLLYRDRGYSYNEQFF
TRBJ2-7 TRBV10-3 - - TGTGCCATCAGTGATCGAAGCGGGCATCAGTACTTC CAISDRSGHQYF
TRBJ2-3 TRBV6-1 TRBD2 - TGTGCCAGCAAAAGACTAGCGGGGGCCCATGATACGCAGTATTTT CASKRLAGAHDTQYF
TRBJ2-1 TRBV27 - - TGTGCCAGCAGTGTCGAACGACAGGAGCACAATGAGCAGTTCTTC CASSVERQEHNEQFF
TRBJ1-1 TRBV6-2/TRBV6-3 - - TGTGCCAGCAGTCAACTCCTCGGGGCGGGGAGCACTGAAGCTTTCTTT CASSQLLGAGSTEAFF
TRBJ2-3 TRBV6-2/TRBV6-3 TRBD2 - TGTGCCAGCAGACGACTAGCGCAAGGCCCCACAGATACGCAGTATTTT CASRRLAQGPTDTQYF
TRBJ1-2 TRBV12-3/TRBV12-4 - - TGTGCCAGCAGTTTTTCCGAGAATGGCTACACCTTC CASSFSENGYTF
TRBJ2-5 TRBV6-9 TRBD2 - TGTGCCAGCAGTTACCTAAGCGGGGGGGCTTTAGAGACCCAGTACTTC CASSYLSGGALETQYF
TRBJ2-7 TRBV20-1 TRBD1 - TGCAGTGCTAGAGAGTGGGGACAGTATTCCTACGAGCAGTACTTC CSAREWGQYSYEQYF
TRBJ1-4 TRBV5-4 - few TGTGCCAGCAGCATGGAGGGTGGTGAAAAACTGTTTTTT CASSMEGGEKLFF
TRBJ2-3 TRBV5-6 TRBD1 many TGTGCCAGCAGCGGACCGGACAGGGGGACAGATACGCAGTATTTT CASSGPDRGTDTQYF
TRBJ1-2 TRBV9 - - TGTGCCAGCAGCGGGTACAGAGAAGGCTATGGCTACACCTTC CASSGYREGYGYTF
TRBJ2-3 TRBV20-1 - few TGCAGTGCTAGAGATGACTACAGCACAGATACGCAGTATTTT CSARDDYSTDTQYF
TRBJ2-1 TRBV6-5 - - TGTGCCAGCAGTTACTTTGGGACTGGGCGGAATGAGCAGTTCTTC CASSYFGTGRNEQFF
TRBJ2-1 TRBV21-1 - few TGTGCCAGCAGCAACCTGGAGGGAACTAGCGGCCTCATCTCCTACAATGAGCAGTTCTTC CASSNLEGTSGLISYNEQFF
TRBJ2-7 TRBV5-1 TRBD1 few TGCGCCAGCAGCTTCACGGCCAGGACAGGGGTTTACAATGAGCAGTACTTC CASSFTARTGVYNEQYF
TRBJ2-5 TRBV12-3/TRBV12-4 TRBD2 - TGTGCCAGCAGTCCAGCGGGAGCAGGGCGTGAGCAGTACTTC CASSPAGAGREQYF
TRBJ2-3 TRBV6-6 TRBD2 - TGTGCCAGCAGTCAACTAGCGGGGAATACGCAGTATTTT CASSQLAGNTQYF
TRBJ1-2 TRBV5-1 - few TGCGCCAGCAGCTTAGGCCACGCAGCTAACTATGGCTACACCTTC CASSLGHAANYGYTF
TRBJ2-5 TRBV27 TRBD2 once TGTGCCAGCAGTATAAGACTAGCGGGGGGACAAGAGACCCAGTACTTC CASSIRLAGGQETQYF
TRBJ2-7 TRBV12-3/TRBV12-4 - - TGTGCCAGCCAAGGGGCCGCAGCCTCCTACGAGCAGTACTTC CASQGAAASYEQYF
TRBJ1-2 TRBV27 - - TGTGCCAGCAGTCCCAACGGGGGGGGAAACTATGGCTACACCTTC CASSPNGGGNYGYTF
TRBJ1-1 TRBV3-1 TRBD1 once TGTGCCAGCAGCCAACGGGACAGGCCTAAAGCTTTCTTT CASSQRDRPKAFF
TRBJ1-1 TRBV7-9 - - TGTGCCAGCAGCTTATTGTCCGTGAACACTGAAGCTTTCTTT CASSLLSVNTEAFF
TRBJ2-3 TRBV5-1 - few TGCGCCAGCAGCTTGGCCCGTGGGGAGGGCACAGATACGCAGTATTTT CASSLARGEGTDTQYF
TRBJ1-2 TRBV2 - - TGTGCCAGCAGTGGGAACAGAAACTATGGCTACACCTTC CASSGNRNYGYTF
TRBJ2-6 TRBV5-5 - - TGTGCCAGCAGCTTGGTGCGTCTGAACTCTGGGGCCAACGTCCTGACTTTC CASSLVRLNSGANVLTF
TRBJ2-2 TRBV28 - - TGTGCCAGCGAGACCATGGCGACCGAGAACACCGGGGAGCTGTTTTTT CASETMATENTGELFF
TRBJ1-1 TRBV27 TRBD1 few TGTGCCAGCACCCAGGGGGCCATGAACACTGAAGCTTTCTTT CASTQGAMNTEAFF
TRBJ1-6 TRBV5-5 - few TGTGCCAGCAGCTTCTCCTATACCCATAATTCACCCCTCCACTTT CASSFSYTHNSPLHF
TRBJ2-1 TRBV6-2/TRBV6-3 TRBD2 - TGTGCCAGCAGTTTAACCGGGACTAGCGGGGGTGATGAGCAGTTCTTC CASSLTGTSGGDEQFF
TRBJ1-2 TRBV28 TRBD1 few TGTGTCAGCAGTTTAATGGGACAGGAGCCCTATGGCTACACCTTC CVSSLMGQEPYGYTF